The next 15 T cell receptor beta chains were all read from a single sample in a study of blood T cell repertoires in COVID-19. The data were produced by immunoSEQ multiplex PCR, yet TCRdb's version contains in-frame clones alone and is incomplete. The table has a few hundred thousand clones, approximately 84% seen once. Specimen: peripheral blood. The receptors derive from a middle-aged man with acute or convalescent COVID-19.

Only a few counts were recorded for this clone. V is TRBV18 and J is TRBJ2-5; the D gene is possibly TRBD1 (6 bases). V lost 6 bases and J lost 2, with 10 bases in between. CDR3 length: 13 residues. Germline V gene data show CDR1 as KGHSH and CDR2 as LQKENI. This CDR3 reads CASSTGYQETQYF. CDR3 bases: TGTGCCAGCTCCACAGGGTATCAAGAGACCCAGTACTTC. The full variable domain, rest sourced from reference TRBV18 and TRBJ2-5, is NAGVMQNPRHLVRRRGQEARLRCSPMKGHSHVYWYRQLPEEGLKFMVYLQKENIIDESGMPKERFSAEFPKEGPSILRIQQVVRGDSAAYFCASSTGYQETQYFGPGTRLLVL.

The J gene is TRBJ1-1, the V gene TRBV11-2; tentative D call: TRBD1 (5 bases). Trimming took 1 base from V and 7 from J, leaving 13 bases between them. The CDR3 runs 14 residues. The V gene's germline CDR1 is SGHAT and CDR2 FQNNGV. The CDR3 region is CASSLVGQGGEAFF. The CDR3 DNA sequence: TGTGCCAGCAGCTTAGTTGGGCAGGGCGGTGAAGCTTTCTTT.

This sequence joins TRBV19 and TRBJ1-1; TRBD1 is a possible D gene (5 bases). Germline-derived CDR1 and CDR2 are LNHDA and SQIVND (reference sequence). This CDR3 region has 13 residues. The V end was cut by 3 bases, the J end by 2 bases, with 7 bases between. The CDR3 loop is CASSIQGNTEAFF. Here the CDR3 DNA reads TGTGCCAGTAGTATTCAGGGTAACACTGAAGCTTTCTTT.

Note on this clone: Other DNA sequences in the same sample also yield this CDR3. This rearrangement joins TRBV7-2 to TRBJ2-3; D gene unclear. CDR1 and CDR2 (germline): SGHTA, FQGNSA. The CDR3 extends over 12 amino acids. Between the trimmed V and J ends, which lost 5 bases and 2 bases, there was a span of 5 bases. CDR3 sequence reads: CASSLYTDTQYF. The DNA of the CDR3 is TGTGCCAGCAGCCTATACACAGATACGCAGTATTTT.

V gene TRBV9 combines with J gene TRBJ1-4; 7 nucleotides agree with TRBD1. The V gene's germline CDR1 is SGDLS and CDR2 YYNGEE. The CDR3 loop spans 15 amino acids. Trimming took 4 bases from V and 2 from J; bases not matched to a gene: 5. DNA for the CDR3: TGTGCCAGCAGCTTCCAGGGGGAGACTAATGAAAAACTGTTTTTT. Translated, it gives CASSFQGETNEKLFF.

The chain uses TRBV2 and TRBJ1-5; 11 bases line up with TRBD1. This CDR3 has 16 amino acids. Germline V gene sequence: CDR1 SNHLY, CDR2 FYNNEI. Trimming removed 4 bases from V and 0 bases from J; junction bases left unmatched: 2. The CDR3 sequence is CASSGGTGGSNQPQHF. CDR3 nucleotide sequence: TGTGCCAGCAGTGGAGGGACAGGGGGTAGCAATCAGCCCCAGCATTTT.

This sequence joins TRBV11-2 and TRBJ2-2; 8 nucleotides align to TRBD1. CDR1 SGHAT and CDR2 FQNNGV come from the germline V gene. The CDR3 consists of 16 residues. V was pared by 1 base and J by 1 base, with 2 bases of the junction left unmatched. CDR3 in DNA: TGTGCCAGCAGCTTAGTTGACAGGGGGAACACCGGGGAGCTGTTTTTT. Translated: CASSLVDRGNTGELFF.

V usage is TRBV15 and J usage is TRBJ2-2; weak D call: TRBD2 (6 bases). Per germline, CDR1 LNHNV and CDR2 YYDKDF (reference sequence). V was clipped by 0 bases and J by 5 bases, with 22 bases between them. This CDR3 comprises 19 residues. In nucleotides, the CDR3 is TGTGCCACCAGCAGAGATATAGCCGCCGCCGGGGGTCGTACCGGGGAGCTGTTTTTT. Encoded protein: CATSRDIAAAGGRTGELFF.

This chain connects TRBV10-1 to TRBJ2-1, with a possible D match to TRBD1 (5 bases). The CDR3 runs to 12 residues. Germline V gene sequence: CDR1 WNHNN, CDR2 SYGVQD (reference sequence). V shed 4 bases and J shed 8 bases, with 9 bases lying between them. CDR3: CASSGQLDEQFF. The CDR3 nucleotides read TGCGCCAGCAGTGGACAGCTCGATGAGCAGTTCTTC.

The chain joins TRBV7-2 to TRBJ2-1, with TRBD2 as a possible D gene (6 bases). Germline lookup yields CDR1 SGHTA and CDR2 FQGNSA. The CDR3 totals 15 residues. V lost 4 bases, J lost 7 bases, and 17 bases lay in between. CDR3 loop: CASSSWDSLGNEQFF. The CDR3 DNA follows: TGTGCCAGCAGCTCCTGGGACTCCTTAGGAAATGAGCAGTTCTTC.

The J gene is TRBJ2-7, the V gene TRBV5-1; the D is unclear. Germline V gene data show CDR1 as SGHRS and CDR2 as YFSETQ. The germline V and J ends were trimmed by 0 bases and 6 bases, with 16 bases remaining between them. This CDR3 contains 15 residues. The CDR3 is CASSLGRYRYSEQYF. CDR3 sequence (DNA): TGCGCCAGCAGCTTGGGGAGATACCGCTACTCCGAGCAGTACTTC.

This clone was detected a few times. The chain combines TRBV7-9 with TRBJ1-1, with D tentatively TRBD1 (5 bases). From germline, CDR1 is SEHNR and CDR2 FQNEAQ (reference sequence). The CDR3 runs to 15 residues. The germline V and J ends were trimmed by 3 bases and 3 bases, with 14 bases remaining between them. The CDR3 spells CASSFQAGTDTEAFF. As DNA, the CDR3 is TGTGCCAGCAGCTTCCAAGCCGGGACTGACACTGAAGCTTTCTTT.

This sequence joins TRBV28 and TRBJ2-4; possible D gene TRBD1, 5 bases. The CDR3 runs to 13 residues. The V gene's germline CDR1 is MDHEN and CDR2 SYDVKM. Between the trimmed V and J ends, which lost 5 bases and 5 bases, there was a span of 10 bases. The CDR3 spells CASSRRGENIQYF. The CDR3 nucleotides read TGTGCCAGCAGTCGAAGGGGTGAAAACATTCAGTACTTC.

This clone was seen only once. The V gene is TRBV2, the J gene TRBJ1-3; unclear D gene. Trimming took 7 bases from V and 0 from J, leaving 10 bases between them. From germline, CDR1 is SNHLY and CDR2 FYNNEI. The CDR3 contains 14 residues. CDR3 sequence: CASNYQNSGNTIYF. For the CDR3, the DNA is TGTGCCAGCAACTATCAGAACTCTGGAAACACCATATATTTT.

The rearrangement uses TRBV19 and TRBJ1-1; D not resolved. Germline lookup yields CDR1 LNHDA and CDR2 SQIVND (reference sequence). The CDR3 length is 14 residues. Trimming left V 9 bases short and J 4 bases short, with 18 bases between. CDR3 loop: CASTWGGEGTEAFF. The CDR3 nucleotides are TGTGCCAGCACTTGGGGAGGTGAGGGCACTGAAGCTTTCTTT.